The clone carrying this T cell receptor (beta chain) was detected once. Trimming took 5 bases from V and 2 from J, leaving 12 bases between them. CDR3 length: 14 amino acids. The V gene's germline CDR1 is SEHNR and CDR2 FQNEAQ (reference sequence). The sample is drawn from a study of T cells after yellow fever vaccination. TCRdb used MiXCR to reprocess the 5' RACE reads, holding one entry per CDR3 protein. Of 300,000 or so distinct CDR3 sequences in the sample, 8.7% were seen once. Material: CD4+ T cells sorted from PBMCs, obtained 5 days after the yellow fever booster vaccination. This TCR came from a young man who received the YFV17D yellow fever vaccine. The chain employs TRBV7-9 and TRBJ2-5; D unresolved. The CDR3 loop is CASSKTGPQETQYF. The DNA of the CDR3 is TGTGCCAGCAGCAAAACCGGGCCACAAGAGACCCAGTACTTC.